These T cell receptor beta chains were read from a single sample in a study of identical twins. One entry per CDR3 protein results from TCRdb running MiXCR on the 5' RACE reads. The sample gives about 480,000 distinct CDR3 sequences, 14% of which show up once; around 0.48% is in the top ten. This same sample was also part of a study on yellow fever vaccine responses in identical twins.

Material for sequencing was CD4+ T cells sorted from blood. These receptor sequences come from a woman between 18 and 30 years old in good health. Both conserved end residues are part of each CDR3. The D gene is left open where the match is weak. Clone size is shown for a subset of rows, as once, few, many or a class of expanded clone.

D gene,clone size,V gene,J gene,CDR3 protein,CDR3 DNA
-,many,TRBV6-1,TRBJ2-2,CASIQTVGELFF,TGTGCCAGCATTCAGACAGTTGGGGAGCTGTTTTTT
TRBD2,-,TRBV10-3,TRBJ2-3,CAISLIAGFTDTQYF,TGTGCCATCAGCCTGATAGCGGGTTTCACAGATACGCAGTATTTT
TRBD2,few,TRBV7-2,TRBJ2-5,CASSGLSRGEETQYF,TGTGCCAGCAGCGGACTTTCGCGGGGGGAGGAGACCCAGTACTTC
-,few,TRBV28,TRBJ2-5,CASTNPVGTQYF,TGTGCCAGCACCAACCCGGTGGGAACCCAGTACTTC
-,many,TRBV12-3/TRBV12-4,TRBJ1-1,CASSETVNTEAFF,TGTGCCAGCAGCGAGACGGTGAACACTGAAGCTTTCTTT
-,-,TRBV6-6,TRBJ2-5,CASRDMAKETQYF,TGTGCCAGCCGGGACATGGCGAAAGAGACCCAGTACTTC
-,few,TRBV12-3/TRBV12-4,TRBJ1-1,CASSLSQFTEAFF,TGTGCCAGCAGTTTAAGTCAGTTCACTGAAGCTTTCTTT
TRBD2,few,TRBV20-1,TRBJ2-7,CSAWGGSYEQYF,TGCAGTGCCTGGGGGGGTTCCTACGAGCAGTACTTC
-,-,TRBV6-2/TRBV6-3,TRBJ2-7,CASSYRTLSEQYF,TGTGCCAGCAGTTACAGGACGCTATCCGAGCAGTACTTC
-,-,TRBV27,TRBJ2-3,CASSFQGRLDTQYF,TGTGCCAGCAGTTTCCAGGGGCGATTAGATACGCAGTATTTT